This T cell receptor (beta chain) is drawn from a study of a mutant IDH1 vaccine in newly diagnosed glioma. Across the study: Former treatment meant radiotherapy, temozolomide, or both; the majority had gotten both.

Assay used: immunoSEQ multiplex PCR; TCRdb lists only in-frame clones, some missing. The table includes about 85,000 clones, approximately 89% detected once. The CDR3 has 13 amino acids. CDR1 is ENHRY and CDR2 is SYGVKD in the germline V gene. Trimming stripped 10 bases from V and 0 bases from J, with 9 bases between. Time point defined: week 47, end of study. Doses consisted of 300 ug of mutant IDH1 20-mer peptide each, paired with topical imiquimod. Study-wide results and caveats: Vaccine-induced responses were seen in approximately 93% of patients, spanning several MHC alleles.

Notes on this clone: Its antigen is as yet unknown.

This chain uses TRBV10-3 with TRBJ1-4; D gene unclear. The source was PBMCs, collected from a glioma patient whose treatment included an IDH1 peptide vaccine. This clonotype was obtained from a woman aged 45-60 years with glioma. CDR3 sequence reads: CATSGPTNEKLFF. In DNA form, the CDR3 reads TGTGCCACATCAGGACCAACTAATGAAAAACTGTTTTTT.